This T cell receptor (beta chain) came from a study of response to subunit inactivated influenza vaccine. This clonotype was found a few times. The antigen is not known. TCRdb reprocessed the RT-PCR reads via MiXCR and lists one record per CDR3 protein. This repertoire shows 500,000 or so distinct CDR3 sequences, 15% to 20% found once; its top ten account for roughly 3.1%. Points from the study as a whole: Each seasonal flu vaccination may recruit only limited new T cells, authors suggested.

Germline V gene sequence: CDR1 SQVTM, CDR2 ANQGSEA. With 6 bases clipped from V and 2 bases from J, the junction kept 4 bases outside the gene matches. There are 13 residues in the CDR3. The material was CD4+ T cells sorted from PBMCs, obtained less than 25 months after vaccination. The origin of this receptor is a man aged 45 to 75 who received an inactivated influenza vaccine. The V gene is TRBV29-1, the J gene TRBJ2-7; 10 bases fit TRBD1. The CDR3 nucleotides are TGCAGCGTCTCCGGGACAGGGGCCTACGAGCAGTACTTC. Its protein is CSVSGTGAYEQYF.